This TCR beta chain is drawn from a study of T cell responses to AZD1222 COVID-19 vaccine. The germline V and J ends were trimmed by 0 bases and 9 bases, with 14 bases remaining between them. The germline CDR1 and CDR2 sequences are LGHDT and YNNKEL (reference sequence). This CDR3 has 14 amino acids. Only in-frame clones appear in the TCRdb table, and some are missing; sequencing was by immunoSEQ multiplex PCR. This table holds about 130,000 clones, roughly nine tenths found once. The clonotype originates from an adult who received the AZD1222 COVID-19 vaccine. Sequenced here: peripheral blood, sampled 28 days after the second AZD1222 dose. V usage is TRBV3-1 (or the pseudogene TRBV3-2) and J usage is TRBJ2-5, with D possibly TRBD2 on 6 matching bases. CDR3 loop: CASSQELGGRAQYF. CDR3 nucleotides: TGTGCCAGCAGCCAAGAGTTGGGAGGTCGGGCCCAGTACTTC.